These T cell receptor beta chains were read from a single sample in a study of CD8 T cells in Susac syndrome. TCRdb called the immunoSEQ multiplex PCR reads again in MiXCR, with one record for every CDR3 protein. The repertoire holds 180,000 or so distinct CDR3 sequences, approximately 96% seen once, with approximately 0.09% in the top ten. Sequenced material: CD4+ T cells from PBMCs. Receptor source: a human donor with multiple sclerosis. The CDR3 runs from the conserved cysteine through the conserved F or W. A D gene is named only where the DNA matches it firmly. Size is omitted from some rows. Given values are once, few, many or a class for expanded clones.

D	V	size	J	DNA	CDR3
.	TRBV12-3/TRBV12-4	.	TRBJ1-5	TGTGCCAGCAGCCCGGACGGAAGCAATCAGCCCCAGCATTTT	CASSPDGSNQPQHF
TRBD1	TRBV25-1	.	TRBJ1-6	TGTGCCAGCAGTGAGACAGGGAGTTCACCCCTCCACTTT	CASSETGSSPLHF
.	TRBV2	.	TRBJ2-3	TGTGCCAGCAGTGAAGCGGGGTGGCGGGTGGAGTCAGATACGCAGTATTTT	CASSEAGWRVESDTQYF
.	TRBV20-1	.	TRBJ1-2	TGCAGTGCTAACCCGAAGGACAGCTTGAATGGCTACACCTTC	CSANPKDSLNGYTF
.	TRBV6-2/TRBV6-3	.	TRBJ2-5	TGTGCCAGCAGTTACCCCAGGGGAGAGACCCAGTACTTC	CASSYPRGETQYF
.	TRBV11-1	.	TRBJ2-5	TGTGCCAGCAGCCTACGACGGCTCCGAGTTCAAGAGACCCAGTACTTC	CASSLRRLRVQETQYF
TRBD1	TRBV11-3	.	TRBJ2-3	TGTGCCAGCAGCGCCGGGACAGCAGATACGCAGTATTTT	CASSAGTADTQYF
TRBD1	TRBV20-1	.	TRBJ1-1	TGCAGTGCCGACTTCAGGGGGACGGGGACTGAAGCTTTCTTT	CSADFRGTGTEAFF
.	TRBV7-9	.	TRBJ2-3	TGTGCCAGCAGATTTACTACCTTAGAGACGCAGTATTTT	CASRFTTLETQYF
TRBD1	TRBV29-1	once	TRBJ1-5	TGCAGCGCCCGACAGGGGCTGGATCAGCCCCAGCATTTT	CSARQGLDQPQHF
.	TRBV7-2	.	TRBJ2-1	TGTGCCACCGCCGACCGGGCGGGTGAGCAGTTCTTC	CATADRAGEQFF
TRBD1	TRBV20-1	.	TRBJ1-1	TGCAGTGCTAGAGATAGGAAACAGGGGATGTACACTGAAGCTTTCTTT	CSARDRKQGMYTEAFF
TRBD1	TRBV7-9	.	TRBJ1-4	TGTGCCAGCAGCTTAAGGACAGGGACGGGCGAAAAACTGTTTTTT	CASSLRTGTGEKLFF
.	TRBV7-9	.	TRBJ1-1	TGTGCCAGCAGCCCTACCGGCGACAGCATGAACACTGAAGCTTTCTTT	CASSPTGDSMNTEAFF
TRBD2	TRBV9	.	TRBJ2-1	TGTGCCAGCAGCCCAATGGGACTAGCGGGGGTAGAGCAGTTCTTC	CASSPMGLAGVEQFF
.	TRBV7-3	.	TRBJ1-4	TGTGCCAGCAGCTTAGCGCTCGGGGGGCTTTCAACTAATGAAAAACTGTTTTTT	CASSLALGGLSTNEKLFF
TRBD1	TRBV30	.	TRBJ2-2	TGTGCCTGGAGCATAAGACAGGGGGCGTACACCGGGGAGCTGTTTTTT	CAWSIRQGAYTGELFF
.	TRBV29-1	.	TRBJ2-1	TGCAGCGTTCCTACTGGGAGCTCCTACAATGAGCAGTTCTTC	CSVPTGSSYNEQFF
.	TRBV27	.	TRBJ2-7	TGTGCCAGCAGGCGACAGATCTACTACGAGCAGTACTTC	CASRRQIYYEQYF
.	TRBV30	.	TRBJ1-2	TGTGCCTGGAGTGTATCCTCGGGGGTCGGCTACACCTTC	CAWSVSSGVGYTF
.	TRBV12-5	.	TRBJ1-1	TGTGCCCTGAGTCCCAATAACAGGGTCATGAACACTGAAGCTTTCTTT	CALSPNNRVMNTEAFF
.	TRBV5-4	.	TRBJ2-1	TGTGCCAGCAGCTTGGAGGCAGGTCTGGGGAGGAATGAGCAGTTCTTC	CASSLEAGLGRNEQFF
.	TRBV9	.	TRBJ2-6	TGTGCCAGCAGCGCCACGACAGGTAGCTCTGGGGCCAACGTCCTGACTTTC	CASSATTGSSGANVLTF
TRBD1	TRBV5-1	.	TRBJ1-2	TGCGCCAGCAGCCCATCACAGGGGGCGACTAACACCTTC	CASSPSQGATNTF